This section outlines one T cell receptor beta chain sequence together with its context. These data are taken from a study of cytomegalovirus exposure and HLA in healthy donors. CDR3 size: 15 residues. The junction had 7 bases not matched to a gene; V was cut back by 4 bases and J by 8 bases. CDR1 and CDR2 from the germline V gene are LGHNA and YNFKEQ. Use of 60 Vbeta and 13 Jbeta primers characterized the PCR. The repertoire was sequenced with immunoSEQ multiplex PCR; TCRdb's copy has only in-frame clones and lacks some. The table gives about 79,000 clones; the top ten clones make up about 4.2% of it.

The TCR originated in a man aged 25 to 45 in good health and CMV-seronegative. Source material: PBMCs. The chain combines TRBV4-2 with TRBJ1-4; 10 bases are shared with TRBD1. The CDR3 nucleotides read TGTGCCAGCAGCCCATCTGACAGGGGGCGGGAAAAACTGTTTTTT. It codes for CASSPSDRGREKLFF.